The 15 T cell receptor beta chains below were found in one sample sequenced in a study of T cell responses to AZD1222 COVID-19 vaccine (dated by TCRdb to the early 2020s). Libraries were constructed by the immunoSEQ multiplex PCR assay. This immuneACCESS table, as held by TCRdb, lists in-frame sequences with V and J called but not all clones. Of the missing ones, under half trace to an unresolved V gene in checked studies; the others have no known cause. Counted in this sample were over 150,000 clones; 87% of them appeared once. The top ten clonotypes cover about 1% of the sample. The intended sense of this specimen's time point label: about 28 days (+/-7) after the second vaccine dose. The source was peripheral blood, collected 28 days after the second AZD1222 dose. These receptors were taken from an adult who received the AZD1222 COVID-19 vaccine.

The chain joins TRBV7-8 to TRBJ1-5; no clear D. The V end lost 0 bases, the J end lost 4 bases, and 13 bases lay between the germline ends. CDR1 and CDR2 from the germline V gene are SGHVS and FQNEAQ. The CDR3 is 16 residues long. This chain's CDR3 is CASSLAPLTTNQPQHF. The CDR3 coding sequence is TGTGCCAGCAGCTTAGCTCCACTTACTACTAATCAGCCCCAGCATTTT.

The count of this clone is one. The CDR3 is CASSLAFTGPYEQYF. CDR3 bases: TGCGCCAGCAGCTTGGCTTTTACCGGCCCCTACGAGCAGTACTTC. This chain uses TRBV5-1 with TRBJ2-7; D not certain. This CDR3 comprises 15 residues. The germline gives CDR1 SGHRS, CDR2 YFSETQ. Deletions cut 0 bases from V and 2 bases from J, with 12 bases between. Drawing the rest from reference TRBV5-1 and TRBJ2-7, the complete variable domain is KAGVTQTPRYLIKTRGQQVTLSCSPISGHRSVSWYQQTPGQGLQFLFEYFSETQRNKGNFPGRFSGRQFSNSRSEMNVSTLELGDSALYLCASSLAFTGPYEQYFGPGTRLTVT.

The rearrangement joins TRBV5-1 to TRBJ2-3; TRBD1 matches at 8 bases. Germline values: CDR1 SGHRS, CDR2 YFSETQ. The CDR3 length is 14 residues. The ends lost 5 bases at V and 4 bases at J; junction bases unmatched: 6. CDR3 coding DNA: TGCGCCAGCAGAGACAGGGGAAAAGCAGATACGCAGTATTTT. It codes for CASRDRGKADTQYF. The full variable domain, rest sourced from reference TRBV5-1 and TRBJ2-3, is KAGVTQTPRYLIKTRGQQVTLSCSPISGHRSVSWYQQTPGQGLQFLFEYFSETQRNKGNFPGRFSGRQFSNSRSEMNVSTLELGDSALYLCASRDRGKADTQYFGPGTRLTVL.

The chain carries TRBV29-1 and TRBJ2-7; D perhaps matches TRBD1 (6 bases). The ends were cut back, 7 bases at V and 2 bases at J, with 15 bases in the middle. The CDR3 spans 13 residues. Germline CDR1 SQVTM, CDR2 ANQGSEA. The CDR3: CSAVDSGTYEQYF. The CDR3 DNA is TGCAGCGCTGTGGACAGTGGTACCTACGAGCAGTACTTC.

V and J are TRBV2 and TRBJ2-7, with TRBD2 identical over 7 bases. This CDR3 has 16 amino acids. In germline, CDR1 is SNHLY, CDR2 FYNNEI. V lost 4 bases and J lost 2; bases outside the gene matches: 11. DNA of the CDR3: TGTGCCAGCAGTGGGCCCACGGGGAGGGCCCCCTACGAGCAGTACTTC. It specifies CASSGPTGRAPYEQYF.

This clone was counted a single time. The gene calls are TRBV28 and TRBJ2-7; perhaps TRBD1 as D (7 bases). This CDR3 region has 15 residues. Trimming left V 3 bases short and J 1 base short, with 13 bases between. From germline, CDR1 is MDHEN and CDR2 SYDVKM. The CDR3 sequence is CASSLGQGGSYEQYF. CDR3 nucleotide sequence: TGTGCCAGCAGTTTGGGGCAGGGGGGATCCTACGAGCAGTACTTC.

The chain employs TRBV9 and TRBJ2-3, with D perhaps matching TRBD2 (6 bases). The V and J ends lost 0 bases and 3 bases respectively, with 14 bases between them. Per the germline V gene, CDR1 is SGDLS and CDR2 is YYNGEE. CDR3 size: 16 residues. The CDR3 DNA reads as TGTGCCAGCAGCGTAGGTAGTAGCGGACGTACAGATACGCAGTATTTT. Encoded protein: CASSVGSSGRTDTQYF. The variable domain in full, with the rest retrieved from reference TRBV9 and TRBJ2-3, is DSGVTQTPKHLITATGQRVTLRCSPRSGDLSVYWYQQSLDQGLQFLIQYYNGEERAKGNILERFSAQQFPDLHSELNLSSLELGDSALYFCASSVGSSGRTDTQYFGPGTRLTVL.

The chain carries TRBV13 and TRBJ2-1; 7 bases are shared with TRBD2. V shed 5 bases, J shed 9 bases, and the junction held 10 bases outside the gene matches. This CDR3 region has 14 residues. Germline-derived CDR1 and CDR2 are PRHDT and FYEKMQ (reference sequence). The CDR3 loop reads CASSLRASGGEQFF. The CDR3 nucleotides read TGTGCCAGCAGCCTCCGGGCTAGCGGCGGTGAGCAGTTCTTC.

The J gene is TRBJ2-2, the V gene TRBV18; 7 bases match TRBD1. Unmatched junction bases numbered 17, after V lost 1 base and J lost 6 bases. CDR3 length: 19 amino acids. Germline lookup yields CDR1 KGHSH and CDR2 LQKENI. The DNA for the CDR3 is TGTGCCAGCTCACCACGGACAGGAGGAGTACGGTGGAGCGCCGGGGAGCTGTTTTTT. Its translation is CASSPRTGGVRWSAGELFF.

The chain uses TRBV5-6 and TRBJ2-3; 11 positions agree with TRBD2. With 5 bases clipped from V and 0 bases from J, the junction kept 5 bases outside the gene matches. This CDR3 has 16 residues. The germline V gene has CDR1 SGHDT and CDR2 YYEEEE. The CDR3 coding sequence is TGTGCCAGCAGGGTACGACTAGCGGGGAGCACAGATACGCAGTATTTT. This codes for CASRVRLAGSTDTQYF.

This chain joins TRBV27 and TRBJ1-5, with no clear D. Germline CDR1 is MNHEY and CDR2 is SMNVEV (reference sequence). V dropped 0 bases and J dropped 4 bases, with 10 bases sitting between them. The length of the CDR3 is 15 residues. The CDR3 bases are TGTGCCAGCAGTTTATCTCGGGGTCTGAATCAGCCCCAGCATTTT. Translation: CASSLSRGLNQPQHF.

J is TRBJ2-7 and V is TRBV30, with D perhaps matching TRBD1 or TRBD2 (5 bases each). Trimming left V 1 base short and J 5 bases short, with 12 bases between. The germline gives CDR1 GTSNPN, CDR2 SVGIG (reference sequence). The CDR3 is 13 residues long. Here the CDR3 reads CAWSAGHGNEQYF. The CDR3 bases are TGTGCCTGGAGTGCGGGGCATGGGAACGAGCAGTACTTC.

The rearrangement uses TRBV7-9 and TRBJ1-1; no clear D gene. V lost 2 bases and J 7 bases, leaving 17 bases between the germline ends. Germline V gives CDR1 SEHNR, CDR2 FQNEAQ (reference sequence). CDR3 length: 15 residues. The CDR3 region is CASSLLRGLRNEAFF. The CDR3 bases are TGTGCCAGCAGCTTACTCCGGGGTCTAAGGAATGAAGCTTTCTTT.

CDR3 DNA: TGCGCCAGCAGCTTGTCCCAGGGTGGAGGTTCACCCCTCCACTTT. This gives the protein CASSLSQGGGSPLHF. The chain employs TRBV5-1 and TRBJ1-6, with D tentatively TRBD1 (5 bases). CDR1 is SGHRS, CDR2 YFSETQ, per germline. This CDR3 comprises 15 residues. Trimming stripped 1 base from V and 9 bases from J, with 14 bases between.

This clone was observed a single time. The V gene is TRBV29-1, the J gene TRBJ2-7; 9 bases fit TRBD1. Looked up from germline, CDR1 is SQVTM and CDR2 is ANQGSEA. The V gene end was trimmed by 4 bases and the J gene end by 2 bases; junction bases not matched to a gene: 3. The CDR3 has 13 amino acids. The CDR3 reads CSVGDRVTYEQYF. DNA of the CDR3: TGCAGCGTTGGGGACAGGGTAACCTACGAGCAGTACTTC.